A selection of T cell receptor beta chains follows, all from one sample in a study of blood T cell repertoires in COVID-19. Repertoires were generated with immunoSEQ multiplex PCR, while TCRdb's copy carries only in-frame clones and drops some. Among some 100,000 clones listed, roughly 76% were seen once. Sequencing used peripheral blood. The receptors were sampled from a human donor in a cohort sampled during active COVID-19. Each CDR3 is given without its conserved first and last residue.

V gene: TRBV19
J gene: TRBJ2-7
CDR3 protein: ASSIGYRDYEQY

V gene: TRBV10-3
J gene: TRBJ2-7
CDR3 protein: AISSGRSGTGTTYEQY

V gene: TRBV6-5
J gene: TRBJ2-7
CDR3 protein: ASSYGTGAYEQY

V gene: TRBV30
J gene: TRBJ2-7
CDR3 protein: AWSVTSDSSYEQY

V gene: TRBV4-3
J gene: TRBJ2-3
CDR3 protein: ASSQTRRSPDTQY

V gene: TRBV21-1
J gene: TRBJ1-5
CDR3 protein: ASKVPDRVLNQPQH

V gene: TRBV6-5
J gene: TRBJ1-5
CDR3 protein: ASSPGQGRNQPQH

V gene: TRBV7-8
J gene: TRBJ1-1
CDR3 protein: ASSLAGGRSTEAF

V gene: TRBV3-1/TRBV3-2
J gene: TRBJ2-2
CDR3 protein: ASSQEGGGPNTGELF

V gene: TRBV6-6
J gene: TRBJ2-6
CDR3 protein: ASSVPAGLANVLT

V gene: TRBV18
J gene: TRBJ2-3
CDR3 protein: ASSPSQGMDADTQY

V gene: TRBV15
J gene: TRBJ1-2
CDR3 protein: ATSRDEGFKGYT

V gene: TRBV4-2
J gene: TRBJ2-1
CDR3 protein: ASTYGTSGNNEQF

V gene: TRBV2
J gene: TRBJ1-4
CDR3 protein: ASSEWTGNEKLF

V gene: TRBV4-2
J gene: TRBJ2-2
CDR3 protein: ASSRQGLAKNTGELF

V gene: TRBV9
J gene: TRBJ1-2
CDR3 protein: ASSQTGGDGYT

V gene: TRBV10-2
J gene: TRBJ2-1
CDR3 protein: ASSETRLAGGPPNNEQF

V gene: TRBV7-6
J gene: TRBJ2-5
CDR3 protein: ASSLAAAGGYQETQY

V gene: TRBV18
J gene: TRBJ2-2
CDR3 protein: ASPRLGRNTGELF

V gene: TRBV15
J gene: TRBJ2-7
CDR3 protein: ATSRQTGSYEQY

V gene: TRBV7-6
J gene: TRBJ2-2
CDR3 protein: ASSRSRGRKDGELF

V gene: TRBV6-5
J gene: TRBJ1-1
CDR3 protein: ASRGGAGDTEAF

V gene: TRBV28
J gene: TRBJ1-2
CDR3 protein: ASSPQMPGGYT

V gene: TRBV3-1/TRBV3-2
J gene: TRBJ2-7
CDR3 protein: ASSQGGTSGRYEQY

V gene: TRBV6-4
J gene: TRBJ2-7
CDR3 protein: ASSGQGYEQY

V gene: TRBV5-6
J gene: TRBJ1-2
CDR3 protein: ASSPTFRGNYGYT

V gene: TRBV12-3/TRBV12-4
J gene: TRBJ2-7
CDR3 protein: ASSLGPTYEQY

V gene: TRBV6-2/TRBV6-3
J gene: TRBJ1-6
CDR3 protein: ASSLYNPRNSPLH